This TCR beta chain was recovered during a study of blood T cell repertoires in COVID-19. TCRdb keeps only in-frame clones here, not all; method: immunoSEQ multiplex PCR. The sample has under 250,000 clones; over 65% are singletons. Germline CDR1 MNHEY, CDR2 SVGEGT. V was shortened by 4 bases and J by 2 bases, with 13 bases between the two germline ends. The CDR3 sequence is 15 residues long. This TCR was recovered from a woman aged 70-85 years with active or convalescent COVID-19. This chain joins TRBV6-2 or TRBV6-3 and TRBJ2-3; D is unclear. What was sequenced was peripheral blood. CDR3: CASSSGVRNTDTQYF. The CDR3, as DNA: TGTGCCAGCAGTTCCGGAGTTAGGAACACAGATACGCAGTATTTT.